The clone carrying this T cell receptor (beta chain) occurred once. Profiled with immunoSEQ multiplex PCR; TCRdb holds only in-frame clones, not every one. The sample carries hundreds of thousands of clones, around 80% recorded once. The CDR3 loop spans 18 amino acids. Deletions cut 0 bases from V and 2 bases from J, with 21 bases between. Germline CDR1 SGHRS, CDR2 YFSETQ. This specimen comes from a study of blood T cell repertoires in COVID-19. This TCR derives from a woman of 80 years or more with acute or convalescent COVID-19. The chain couples TRBV5-1 to TRBJ2-7, with TRBD2 as a possible D gene (6 bases). Material for sequencing was peripheral blood. Here the CDR3 DNA reads TGCGCCAGCAGCTTGGGGGCCTCGCAGCTCGGGGGAACCTACGAGCAGTACTTC. Translating it yields CASSLGASQLGGTYEQYF.